Following are 24 T cell receptor beta chains from one sample sequenced in a study of CD8 T cells in Susac syndrome. Random-hexamer reverse transcription was applied to about 0.5 to 1 ug RNA. Each CDR3 protein is one row after TCRdb ran MiXCR on the immunoSEQ multiplex PCR reads. The data show 150,000 to 180,000 distinct CDR3 sequences, with approximately 95% seen just once and around 0.15% held by the top ten. Sequencing was carried out using CD4+ T cells from PBMCs. All receptors derive from a human donor with Susac syndrome.

V and J are TRBV5-1 and TRBJ2-5; 10 nucleotides agree with TRBD1. There are 15 residues in the CDR3. V lost 8 bases to trimming and J lost 3 bases; unmatched junction nucleotides: 10. Germline V gene lookup returns CDR1 SGHRS and CDR2 YFSETQ. The CDR3 DNA reads TGCGCCAGGATGGGGCGAGGACAGGGGGAAGAGACCCAGTACTTC. Translation gives CARMGRGQGEETQYF.

The genes are TRBV27 and TRBJ2-1; no clear D gene. This CDR3 spans 12 amino acids. The germline V and J ends were trimmed by 4 bases and 8 bases, with 9 bases remaining between them. CDR1 MNHEY and CDR2 SMNVEV come from the germline V gene (reference sequence). CDR3 residues: CASSSPRDEQFF. The DNA for the CDR3 is TGTGCCAGCAGTTCTCCACGGGATGAGCAGTTCTTC.

The V call is TRBV18, the J call TRBJ2-4; 8 positions agree with TRBD2. This CDR3 is 15 amino acids long. Germline CDR1 is KGHSH and CDR2 is LQKENI. Unmatched junction bases numbered 7, after V lost 4 bases and J lost 5 bases. DNA for the CDR3: TGTGCCAGCTCACGGACTCCCGGGAGGGAAAACATTCAGTACTTC. It is translated as CASSRTPGRENIQYF.

This chain joins TRBV7-2 and TRBJ2-3, with TRBD2 matching over 7 bases. After removal of 0 bases from V and 5 bases from J, the junction contained 5 bases not matched to a gene. The CDR3 is 15 amino acids. The germline V gene encodes CDR1 SGHTA and CDR2 FQGNSA. The chain's CDR3 is CASSLAWGGGDTQYF. Written as DNA, the CDR3 is TGTGCCAGCAGCTTAGCGTGGGGGGGTGGAGATACGCAGTATTTT.

The chain recombines TRBV2 with TRBJ2-6; 8 nucleotides align to TRBD1. Looked up from germline, CDR1 is SNHLY and CDR2 is FYNNEI. Trimming cost V 8 bases and J 0 bases; bases outside gene matches: 9. The length of the CDR3 is 17 residues. The CDR3 sequence: CASSRQGTVSGANVLTF. CDR3 nucleotide sequence: TGTGCCAGCTCTCGACAGGGGACGGTCTCTGGGGCCAACGTCCTGACTTTC.

The rearrangement joins TRBV29-1 to TRBJ1-1; D uncertain. The CDR3 has 13 amino acids. Per germline, CDR1 SQVTM and CDR2 ANQGSEA. Deletions cut 4 bases from V and 2 bases from J, with 11 bases between. CDR3 in amino acids: CSVVIQTNTEAFF. As DNA, the CDR3 is TGCAGCGTTGTTATCCAGACTAACACTGAAGCTTTCTTT.

The chain recombines TRBV20-1 with TRBJ2-5; 10 nucleotides agree with TRBD1. The CDR3 sequence is 15 residues long. Germline lookup yields CDR1 DFQATT and CDR2 SNEGSKA (reference sequence). With V trimmed by 3 bases and J by 3 bases, 7 bases remained unmatched. CDR3 DNA: TGCAGTGCTAGTCCCTCGGACAGGGGGAAAGAGACCCAGTACTTC. It codes for CSASPSDRGKETQYF.

CDR3: CASSACTGEDCEQYF. The CDR3 coding sequence is TGTGCCAGCAGCGCCTGCACAGGGGAGGATTGCGAGCAGTACTTC. The J gene is TRBJ2-7, the V gene TRBV9; maybe TRBD1 (7 bases). The CDR3 has 15 amino acids. V lost 3 bases to trimming and J lost 6 bases, with 19 bases between them. The germline CDR1 and CDR2 sequences are SGDLS and YYNGEE.

The V and J genes are TRBV29-1 and TRBJ2-6; D may match TRBD1 or TRBD2 (5 bases each). Germline CDR1 and CDR2: SQVTM and ANQGSEA. The CDR3 consists of 15 residues. Trimming took 5 bases from V and 2 from J, leaving 13 bases between them. CDR3 coding DNA: TGCAGCGTTCAAGGTGGGGGTACTGGGGCCAACGTCCTGACTTTC. Translated, it gives CSVQGGGTGANVLTF. Drawing the rest from reference TRBV29-1 and TRBJ2-6, the complete variable domain is SAVISQKPSRDICQRGTSLTIQCQVDSQVTMMFWYRQQPGQSLTLIATANQGSEATYESGFVIDKFPISRPNLTFSTLTVSNMSPEDSSIYLCSVQGGGTGANVLTFGAGSRLTVL.

This clonotype occurred a few times. This rearrangement joins TRBV14 to TRBJ2-3; D gene unclear. Trimming removed 3 bases at V and 2 bases at J, with 3 bases between. CDR1 is SGHDN and CDR2 is FVKESK in the germline V gene. This CDR3 comprises 12 residues. Here the CDR3 reads CASSHHTDTQYF. CDR3 DNA sequence: TGTGCCAGCAGCCACCACACAGATACGCAGTATTTT.

J is TRBJ2-3 and V is TRBV5-1; 7 bases fit TRBD2. CDR1 and CDR2 from the germline V gene are SGHRS and YFSETQ. CDR3 size: 14 residues. Losses at the gene ends were 8 bases for V and 2 bases for J; bases not matched to a gene: 8. The CDR3 loop reads CARVRDYITDTQYF. The CDR3 bases are TGCGCCAGGGTAAGGGACTACATCACAGATACGCAGTATTTT.

This clonotype was observed once. This rearrangement joins TRBV28 to TRBJ2-3; tentatively, D is TRBD2 (6 bases). CDR3 length: 13 residues. The V end lost 5 bases, the J end lost 8 bases, and 14 bases lay between the germline ends. The germline V gene encodes CDR1 MDHEN and CDR2 SYDVKM. This CDR3 is CASSTTSSPTQYF. The CDR3 DNA follows: TGTGCCAGCAGTACAACTAGCAGCCCTACGCAGTATTTT.

The chain carries TRBV4-2 and TRBJ1-2; no definite D call. The germline CDR1 and CDR2 sequences are LGHNA and YNFKEQ. The ends were cut back, 0 bases at V and 7 bases at J, with 3 bases in the middle. The CDR3 sequence is 11 residues long. The CDR3 region has the DNA TGTGCCAGCAGCCAAGAGGTTGGCTACACCTTC. Residues: CASSQEVGYTF.

V and J are TRBV9 and TRBJ2-7; a possible D gene is TRBD1 (6 bases). Germline loops: CDR1 SGDLS, CDR2 YYNGEE. Trimming cost V 1 base and J 0 bases, with 11 bases left between them. The CDR3 contains 15 residues. For the CDR3, the DNA is TGTGCCAGCAGCGTACACACAGGGAGCTCCTACGAGCAGTACTTC. Translation: CASSVHTGSSYEQYF.

The chain links TRBV20-1 to TRBJ2-3; 7 bases fit TRBD2. This CDR3 comprises 16 residues. CDR1 and CDR2 (germline): DFQATT, SNEGSKA (reference sequence). The trim removed 6 bases at V and 0 bases at J, leaving 12 bases unmatched. CDR3 coding DNA: TGCAGTGCGCCGGATCGAGCGGGGACTAGCACAGATACGCAGTATTTT. Amino acid sequence: CSAPDRAGTSTDTQYF.

V is TRBV20-1 and J is TRBJ2-3, with 8 bases lining up with TRBD2. V trimming: 2 bases; J trimming: 0 bases; junction bases outside the gene matches: 7. Per germline, CDR1 DFQATT and CDR2 SNEGSKA (reference sequence). This CDR3 has 16 amino acids. The CDR3, as DNA: TGCAGTGCTAGACCGGGAGGGAACATTAGCACAGATACGCAGTATTTT. Amino acids: CSARPGGNISTDTQYF.

The rearrangement links TRBV15 to TRBJ2-5, with D tentatively TRBD1 or TRBD2 (5 bases each). Germline V lookup: CDR1 LNHNV, CDR2 YYDKDF (reference sequence). CDR3 length equals 15 residues. V lost 1 base and J lost 1, with 10 bases in between. DNA of the CDR3: TGTGCCACCAGCAGAGTCCGGGGACCCCAAGAGACCCAGTACTTC. Its protein product is CATSRVRGPQETQYF.

This clonotype was picked up one time. The chain has TRBV6-1 and TRBJ1-2; no firm D call. V was clipped by 0 bases and J by 7 bases, with 9 bases between them. The CDR3 has 13 residues. The V gene's germline CDR1 is MNHNS and CDR2 SASEGT. The CDR3 DNA reads TGTGCCAGCAGTGAAGCTGGAGGTCGTGGCTACACCTTC. This encodes CASSEAGGRGYTF.

The chain couples TRBV28 to TRBJ2-5; 7 nucleotides match TRBD1. This CDR3 is 13 amino acids long. In germline, CDR1 is MDHEN, CDR2 SYDVKM. With 6 bases clipped from V and 2 bases from J, the junction kept 3 bases outside the gene matches. CDR3 region: CASRTQGQETQYF. The CDR3 region has the DNA TGTGCCAGCAGGACACAGGGGCAAGAGACCCAGTACTTC.

The V call is TRBV27, the J call TRBJ2-1; 7 positions match TRBD2. Looked up from germline, CDR1 is MNHEY and CDR2 is SMNVEV (reference sequence). The V and J ends lost 4 bases and 2 bases, in that order; junction bases with no gene match: 2. This CDR3 comprises 14 residues. The CDR3 region is CASSWGGAYNEQFF. CDR3 sequence (DNA): TGTGCCAGCAGTTGGGGGGGGGCCTACAATGAGCAGTTCTTC.

The V gene is TRBV20-1, the J gene TRBJ2-1; 7 bases are shared with TRBD2. This CDR3 region has 15 residues. J was trimmed by 8 bases and V by 0 bases; bases with no gene match: 10. Germline assignment: CDR1 DFQATT and CDR2 SNEGSKA (reference sequence). As DNA, the CDR3 is TGCAGTGCTAGAGATTCTTTGGGCCGGGGGGATGAGCAGTTCTTC. Its protein product is CSARDSLGRGDEQFF.

V and J are TRBV24-1 and TRBJ2-7; D call uncertain. V lost 8 bases and J lost 6, with 4 bases in between. Germline-derived CDR1 and CDR2 are KGHDR and SFDVKD. This CDR3 has 9 residues. Here the CDR3 reads CATMSEQYF. CDR3 nucleotide sequence: TGTGCCACCATGAGCGAGCAGTACTTC.

The V call is TRBV11-1, the J call TRBJ2-7; D is possibly TRBD1 (6 bases). The germline V and J ends were trimmed by 1 base and 7 bases, with 8 bases remaining between them. Germline CDR1 SGHAT, CDR2 FQDESV (reference sequence). The CDR3 length is 12 residues. CDR3 amino acids: CASSLEGGEQYF. The CDR3 nucleotides read TGTGCCAGCAGCTTAGAAGGGGGAGAGCAGTACTTC.

V usage is TRBV12-3 or TRBV12-4 and J usage is TRBJ2-7; possible D gene TRBD1, 6 bases. Trimming took 6 bases from V and 9 from J, leaving 15 bases between them. The CDR3 has 12 amino acids. CDR3 bases: TGTGCCAGCAGCTCGACAGGTGGTGGGCAGTACTTC. It encodes CASSSTGGGQYF.